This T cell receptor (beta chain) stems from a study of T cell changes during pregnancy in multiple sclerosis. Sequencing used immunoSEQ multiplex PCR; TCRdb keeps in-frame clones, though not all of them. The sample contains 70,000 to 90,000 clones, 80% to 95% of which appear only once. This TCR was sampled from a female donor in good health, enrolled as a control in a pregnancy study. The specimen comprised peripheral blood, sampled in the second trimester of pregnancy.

The CDR3 protein is CASSLLASAGYGYTF. CDR3 DNA: TGCGCCAGCAGCTTGCTAGCCTCGGCTGGGTATGGCTACACCTTC. The chain is built from TRBV5-1 and TRBJ1-2; no definite D call. Trimming removed 1 base from V and 5 bases from J, with 15 bases in between. The CDR3 sequence is 15 residues long. Germline CDR1 and CDR2: SGHRS and YFSETQ. The whole variable domain, remainder taken from reference TRBV5-1 and TRBJ1-2, is KAGVTQTPRYLIKTRGQQVTLSCSPISGHRSVSWYQQTPGQGLQFLFEYFSETQRNKGNFPGRFSGRQFSNSRSEMNVSTLELGDSALYLCASSLLASAGYGYTFGSGTRLTVV.